The TCR beta chain under discussion was sequenced for a study of radiotherapy plus CTLA-4 blockade in lung cancer. Findings and limits, study-wide: In blood, early T cell clone dynamics reportedly predicted response best, together with interferon-beta.

The CDR3 covers 16 residues. The junction had 7 bases not matched to a gene; V was cut back by 2 bases and J by 1 base. Germline CDR1 is MGHRA and CDR2 is YSYEKL. Points on this clone: Its specificity is unknown.

Clones were sequenced by immunoSEQ multiplex PCR, and TCRdb holds only the in-frame ones, with some missing. The table lists about 49,000 clones, around 77% of them singletons, with approximately 10% in the top ten. The receptor's source is a human donor with non-small cell lung cancer who had stable disease on radiotherapy plus ipilimumab. Sequencing used peripheral blood, obtained from a patient treated with radiotherapy plus ipilimumab. J is TRBJ2-7 and V is TRBV4-1; 8 nucleotides line up with TRBD1. The CDR3 DNA follows: TGCGCCAGCAGCCAACCCCCCGGACAGGGATCCTACGAGCAGTACTTC. Its protein is CASSQPPGQGSYEQYF.